This TCR beta chain emerged from a study of T cell responses to AZD1222 COVID-19 vaccine. Sequencing was performed with immunoSEQ multiplex PCR; in TCRdb, only in-frame clones are kept and a portion is missing. The data hold some 110,000 clones, with around nine tenths observed a single time. The CDR3 runs 16 residues. V lost 2 bases and J lost 6; bases outside the gene matches: 9. Germline lookup yields CDR1 MNHEY and CDR2 SVGEGT. This sequence was found in an adult who received the AZD1222 COVID-19 vaccine. The sequencing used peripheral blood, collected 28 days after the second AZD1222 dose. The chain carries TRBV6-2 or TRBV6-3 and TRBJ1-5; 8 positions agree with TRBD1. CDR3 DNA sequence: TGTGCCAGCAGTTACCTCGGACAGGGTTCCACTCAGCCCCAGCATTTT. It encodes CASSYLGQGSTQPQHF.